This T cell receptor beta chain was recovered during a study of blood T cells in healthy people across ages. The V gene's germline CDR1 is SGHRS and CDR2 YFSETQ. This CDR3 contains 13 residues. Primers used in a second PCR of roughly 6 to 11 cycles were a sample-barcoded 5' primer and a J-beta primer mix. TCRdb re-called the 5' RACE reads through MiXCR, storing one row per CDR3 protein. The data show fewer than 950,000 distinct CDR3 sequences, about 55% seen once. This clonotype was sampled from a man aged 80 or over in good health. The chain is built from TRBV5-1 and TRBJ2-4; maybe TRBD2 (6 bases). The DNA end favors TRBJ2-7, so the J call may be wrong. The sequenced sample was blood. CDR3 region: CASSRDWLGEQYF. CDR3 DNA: TGCGCCAGCAGCCGGGACTGGCTAGGCGAGCAGTACTTC.